The TCR beta chain described here comes from a study of T cell changes during pregnancy in multiple sclerosis (dated by TCRdb to 2018 to 2020). Looking at the study overall: The study examined how the T cell repertoire changed over the course of pregnancy in women with multiple sclerosis.

Turning to this clone: The antigen it binds to is not known. No qualities accompany the bases; no much larger clone lies one base away.

The library relied on the immunoSEQ multiplex PCR assay. TCRdb mirrors the immuneACCESS table, restricted to in-frame sequences. Some clones are absent from its copies; in checked studies, under half trace to an unresolved V gene, and the reason for the others is unknown. This sample has roughly 100,000 clones in its table, and about nine tenths of those were observed once. The leading ten clones occupy 1.6% of the sample. The sequence derives from a female donor with multiple sclerosis, enrolled in a pregnancy study. Sample: peripheral blood, taken after pregnancy.

The DNA sequence follows: TGCGCCAGCAGCCAGGGACACGTCTATGGCTACACCTTC. It translates to CASSQGHVYGYTF. This receptor chain uses TRBV4-1 and TRBJ1-2, and perhaps TRBD1 as D gene, on 6 matching bases. The junction shows trimming of 3 bases on V and 4 bases on J, plus 9 bases between the germline ends. From its cysteine to its phenylalanine, the CDR3 spans 13 amino acids. Only the CDR3 DNA is retained, 39 bases long and in frame from the first base. Based on the germline V gene, the CDR1 and CDR2 sequences are MGHRA and YSYEKL.